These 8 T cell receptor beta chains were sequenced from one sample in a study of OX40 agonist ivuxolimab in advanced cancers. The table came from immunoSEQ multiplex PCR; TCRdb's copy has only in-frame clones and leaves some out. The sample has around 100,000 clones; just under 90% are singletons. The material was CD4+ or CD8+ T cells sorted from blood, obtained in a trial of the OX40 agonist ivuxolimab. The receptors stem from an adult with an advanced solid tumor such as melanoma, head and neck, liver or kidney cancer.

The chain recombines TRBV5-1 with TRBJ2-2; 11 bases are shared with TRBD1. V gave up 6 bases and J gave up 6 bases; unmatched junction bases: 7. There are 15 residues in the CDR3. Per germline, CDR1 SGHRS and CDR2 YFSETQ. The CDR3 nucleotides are TGCGCCAGCACCTGGACAGGGGGCGGAGCCGGGGAGCTGTTTTTT. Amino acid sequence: CASTWTGGGAGELFF.

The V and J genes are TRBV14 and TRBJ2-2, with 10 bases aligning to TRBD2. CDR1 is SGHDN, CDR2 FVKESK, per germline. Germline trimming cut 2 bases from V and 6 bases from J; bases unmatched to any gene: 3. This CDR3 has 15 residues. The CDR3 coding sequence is TGTGCCAGCAGCCAACGTCTAGCGGGAGCCGGGGAGCTGTTTTTT. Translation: CASSQRLAGAGELFF.

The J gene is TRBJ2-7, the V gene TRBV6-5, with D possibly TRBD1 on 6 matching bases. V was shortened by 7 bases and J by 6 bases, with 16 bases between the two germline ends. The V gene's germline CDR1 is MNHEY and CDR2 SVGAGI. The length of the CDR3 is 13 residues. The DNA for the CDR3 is TGTGCCAGCACTCCGGACAGTTTGGGCGAGCAGTACTTC. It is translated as CASTPDSLGEQYF.

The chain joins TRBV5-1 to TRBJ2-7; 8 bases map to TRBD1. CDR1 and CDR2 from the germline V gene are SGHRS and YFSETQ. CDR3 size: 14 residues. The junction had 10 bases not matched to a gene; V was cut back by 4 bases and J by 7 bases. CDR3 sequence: CASSLAGQAEEQYF. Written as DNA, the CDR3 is TGCGCCAGCAGCCTGGCGGGACAGGCAGAAGAGCAGTACTTC.

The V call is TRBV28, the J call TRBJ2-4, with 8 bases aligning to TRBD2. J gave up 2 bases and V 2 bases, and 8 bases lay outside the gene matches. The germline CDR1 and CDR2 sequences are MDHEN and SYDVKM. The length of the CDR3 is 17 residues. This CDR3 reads CASSLTGTRPTKNIQYF. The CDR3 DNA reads TGTGCCAGCAGTTTAACGGGGACTAGACCAACCAAAAACATTCAGTACTTC.

CDR3 in DNA: TGTGCCAGCAGTTACTGGGACCTCAACTATGGCTACACCTTC. This encodes CASSYWDLNYGYTF. V gene TRBV6-8 combines with J gene TRBJ1-2; D is perhaps TRBD1 (5 bases). This CDR3 has 14 residues. With 1 base removed from V and 2 bases from J, the gap between germline ends came to 8 bases. CDR1 is MNHGY and CDR2 is SAAAGT in the germline V gene.

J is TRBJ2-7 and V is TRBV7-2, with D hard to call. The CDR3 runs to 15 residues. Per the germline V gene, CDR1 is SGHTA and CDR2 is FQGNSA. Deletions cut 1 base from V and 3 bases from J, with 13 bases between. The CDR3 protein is CASSLEGLNYYEQYF. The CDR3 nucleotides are TGTGCCAGCAGCTTAGAAGGGCTCAATTACTACGAGCAGTACTTC.

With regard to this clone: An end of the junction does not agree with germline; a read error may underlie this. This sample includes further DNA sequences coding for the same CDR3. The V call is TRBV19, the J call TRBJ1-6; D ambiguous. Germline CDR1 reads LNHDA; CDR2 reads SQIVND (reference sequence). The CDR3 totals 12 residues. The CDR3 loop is CASSIGDSPLHF. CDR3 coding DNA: TGCGCCAGTAGTATAGGAGATTCACCCCTCCACTTT.